One and the same sample provided the 18 T cell receptor beta chains below, sequenced in a study of CD8 T cells in ankylosing spondylitis. The antigens these receptors bind are not known. TCRdb itself ran the 5' RACE reads through MiXCR, one entry per CDR3 protein. This table holds roughly 370,000 distinct CDR3 sequences, around 22% found once. The study's findings and limits: Blood of patients with ankylosing spondylitis appeared to be characterized by a TCR beta motif of eight highly homologous variants.

The sequencing input was blood, either unsorted or a sorted T cell fraction (not recorded which). These receptors all stem from a male donor with ankylosing spondylitis.

The rearrangement uses TRBV15 and TRBJ2-4, with D possibly TRBD1 on 5 matching bases. CDR3 length equals 12 residues. Germline loops: CDR1 LNHNV, CDR2 YYDKDF (reference sequence). The V end lost 0 bases, the J end lost 15 bases, and 12 bases lay between the germline ends. CDR3 loop: CATSRDLSTAYF. The CDR3 DNA reads as TGTGCCACCAGCAGAGATTTATCGACAGCGTACTTC.

This clonotype turned up a few times. The gene calls are TRBV6-2 or TRBV6-3 and TRBJ2-1; TRBD1 matches 8 bases. The V gene end was trimmed by 6 bases and the J gene end by 2 bases; junction bases not matched to a gene: 24. The CDR3 loop spans 21 amino acids. Germline V gene lookup returns CDR1 MNHEY and CDR2 SVGEGT. DNA of the CDR3: TGTGCCAGCAGAAACCCATATTTTCACACCGGGGACAGGTTCACCTACAATGAGCAGTTCTTC. Its protein is CASRNPYFHTGDRFTYNEQFF.

This clonotype was seen a few times. This sequence joins TRBV7-3 and TRBJ2-1; tentatively, D is TRBD1 or TRBD2 (5 bases each). Germline CDR1 reads SGHTA; CDR2 reads FQGTGA. The CDR3 consists of 12 residues. With 4 bases removed from V and 9 bases from J, the gap between germline ends came to 10 bases. DNA of the CDR3: TGTGCCAGCAGCTCCTCGGGGACTGAGCAGTTCTTC. Translation: CASSSSGTEQFF.

The J gene is TRBJ1-1, the V gene TRBV18; D is undetermined. CDR3 length: 15 amino acids. Germline V gene data show CDR1 as KGHSH and CDR2 as LQKENI. With 3 bases removed from V and 1 base from J, the gap between germline ends came to 12 bases. The CDR3 is CASSPGRVANTEAFF. The CDR3 DNA reads TGTGCCAGCTCACCGGGAAGGGTCGCGAACACTGAAGCTTTCTTT.

The rearrangement links TRBV7-8 to TRBJ1-5, with unresolved D. The germline V gene has CDR1 SGHVS and CDR2 FQNEAQ. CDR3 length equals 15 residues. The germline V and J ends were trimmed by 1 base and 5 bases, with 12 bases remaining between them. The CDR3 sequence: CASSLGLLGDQPQHF. In nucleotides, the CDR3 is TGTGCCAGCAGCTTAGGGCTCCTTGGGGATCAGCCCCAGCATTTT.

This clonotype was seen only a few times. The chain combines TRBV7-2 with TRBJ2-3; TRBD1 agrees at 7 bases. CDR1 and CDR2 (germline): SGHTA, FQGNSA. J was trimmed by 1 base and V by 3 bases; bases with no gene match: 4. The CDR3 spans 15 residues. In nucleotides, the CDR3 is TGTGCCAGCAGCTTTACAGGGGCGGGCACAGATACGCAGTATTTT. Translating gives CASSFTGAGTDTQYF.

This chain uses TRBV5-1 with TRBJ2-1; D is perhaps TRBD2 (5 bases). CDR3 size: 14 residues. Trimming left V 0 bases short and J 10 bases short, with 14 bases between. The germline gives CDR1 SGHRS, CDR2 YFSETQ. In nucleotides, the CDR3 is TGCGCCAGCAGCTTGGCCGGGAACCGTGGGGAGCAGTTCTTC. Translation: CASSLAGNRGEQFF. The complete variable domain, with remaining parts taken from reference TRBV5-1 and TRBJ2-1, reads KAGVTQTPRYLIKTRGQQVTLSCSPISGHRSVSWYQQTPGQGLQFLFEYFSETQRNKGNFPGRFSGRQFSNSRSEMNVSTLELGDSALYLCASSLAGNRGEQFFGPGTRLTVL.

This sequence joins TRBV27 and TRBJ2-6; D is ambiguous. V lost 5 bases and J 0 bases, leaving 14 bases between the germline ends. The CDR3 sequence is 17 residues long. The germline V gene has CDR1 MNHEY and CDR2 SMNVEV (reference sequence). CDR3 residues: CASSPREGLSGANVLTF. CDR3 in DNA: TGTGCCAGCAGTCCAAGGGAAGGCCTCTCTGGGGCCAACGTCCTGACTTTC. The entire variable domain, with the rest obtained from reference TRBV27 and TRBJ2-6, is as follows: EAQVTQNPRYLITVTGKKLTVTCSQNMNHEYMSWYRQDPGLGLRQIYYSMNVEVTDKGDVPEGYKVSRKEKRNFPLILESPSPNQTSLYFCASSPREGLSGANVLTFGAGSRLTVL.

This sequence joins TRBV20-1 and TRBJ2-2, with 9 positions matching TRBD1. This CDR3 contains 14 residues. Germline V gene lookup returns CDR1 DFQATT and CDR2 SNEGSKA (reference sequence). V shed 5 bases, J shed 3 bases, and the junction held 4 bases outside the gene matches. The CDR3 here is CSASRQGDTGELFF. CDR3 nucleotide sequence: TGCAGTGCTTCAAGACAGGGGGACACCGGGGAGCTGTTTTTT.

There are a few counts of this clonotype. The chain is built from TRBV7-3 and TRBJ2-7; tentative D call: TRBD2 (6 bases). V lost 4 bases and J 0 bases, leaving 16 bases between the germline ends. The CDR3 is made up of 16 amino acids. The germline CDR1 and CDR2 sequences are SGHTA and FQGTGA. As DNA, the CDR3 is TGTGCCAGCAGCTCCACGGCGGGACGGCGCTCCTACGAGCAGTACTTC. Translated, it gives CASSSTAGRRSYEQYF.

This clonotype showed up just a few times. The CDR3 sequence: CASSLGQRGYTF. CDR3 coding DNA: TGTGCCAGCAGCTTAGGGCAGAGGGGCTACACCTTC. The genes are TRBV7-9 and TRBJ1-2, with D hard to call. Germline lookup yields CDR1 SEHNR and CDR2 FQNEAQ (reference sequence). The CDR3 is made up of 12 amino acids. V was cut by 1 base and J by 8 bases, with 8 bases left in between.

The rearrangement links TRBV29-1 to TRBJ2-5; D might be TRBD1 (6 bases). Germline lookup yields CDR1 SQVTM and CDR2 ANQGSEA. Trimming pared 5 bases from V and 5 bases from J, leaving 12 bases between. The CDR3 consists of 12 residues. Here the CDR3 reads CSVNRVRETQYF. In DNA form, the CDR3 reads TGCAGCGTTAACAGGGTACGCGAGACCCAGTACTTC.

The rearrangement joins TRBV9 to TRBJ1-2; TRBD1 might be the D (5 bases). Trimming shortened V by 3 bases and J by 4 bases, and 16 bases separated the two germline ends. The length of the CDR3 is 15 residues. CDR1 is SGDLS and CDR2 is YYNGEE in the germline V gene. This CDR3 is CASSAGVAEAYGYTF. CDR3 nucleotides: TGTGCCAGCAGCGCGGGGGTGGCAGAGGCCTATGGCTACACCTTC.

The chain recombines TRBV28 with TRBJ2-1; the D is unclear. Germline V CDR1 and CDR2: MDHEN, SYDVKM. There are 13 residues in the CDR3. Trimming pared 6 bases from V and 13 bases from J, leaving 19 bases between. The CDR3 nucleotides are TGTGCCAGCAGCCCTCCTCCCCGCAGGCCCCAGTTCTTC. Translated, it gives CASSPPPRRPQFF. Full variable domain (outside the CDR3, taken from reference TRBV28 and TRBJ2-1): DVKVTQSSRYLVKRTGEKVFLECVQDMDHENMFWYRQDPGLGLRLIYFSYDVKMKEKGDIPEGYSVSREKKERFSLILESASTNQTSMYLCASSPPPRRPQFFGPGTRLTVL.

The rearrangement uses TRBV5-5 and TRBJ2-6; possible D gene TRBD1, 5 bases. This CDR3 has 14 residues. Germline loops: CDR1 SGHKS, CDR2 YYEKEE (reference sequence). V was shortened by 6 bases and J by 0 bases, with 7 bases between the two germline ends. CDR3 in amino acids: CASIRDSGANVLTF. CDR3 in DNA: TGTGCCAGCATCAGGGACTCTGGGGCCAACGTCCTGACTTTC.

V gene TRBV27 combines with J gene TRBJ2-2; D not certain. CDR3 length equals 16 residues. Germline V gives CDR1 MNHEY, CDR2 SMNVEV (reference sequence). The V gene lost 7 bases and the J gene lost 1 base, with 16 bases spanning the gap. CDR3 protein: CASTLMSPRNTGELFF. DNA for the CDR3: TGTGCCAGCACTTTGATGAGTCCCCGGAACACCGGGGAGCTGTTTTTT.

This chain joins TRBV12-3 or TRBV12-4 and TRBJ2-3, with D hard to call. Trimming removed 7 bases at V and 9 bases at J, with 11 bases between. This CDR3 spans 11 amino acids. The CDR3 DNA sequence: TGTGCCAGCAAGCTCTCTGAGACGCAGTATTTT. Translated, it gives CASKLSETQYF.

V usage is TRBV11-2 and J usage is TRBJ2-1; D not certain. V lost 0 bases to trimming and J lost 6 bases, with 12 bases between them. The V gene's germline CDR1 is SGHAT and CDR2 FQNNGV. The CDR3 contains 15 residues. CDR3 loop: CASSLDRVGSNEQFF. In DNA, the CDR3 is TGTGCCAGCAGCTTAGATCGGGTAGGATCCAATGAGCAGTTCTTC.